This T cell receptor beta chain was recorded in a study of CD8 T cells in ankylosing spondylitis. Findings of the study overall: What appeared characteristic of ankylosing spondylitis blood was a TCR beta motif of eight highly homologous variants. Reportedly, matched ankylosing spondylitis synovial fluid was significantly enriched for disease-linked clones. Existing reports had already noted some motif variants in reactive arthritis synovial fluid and blood.

This clonotype was counted only a few times. What it recognizes is unknown. From germline, CDR1 is SGHRS and CDR2 YFSETQ. The CDR3 sequence is 16 residues long. The V and J ends lost 0 bases and 6 bases, in that order; junction bases with no gene match: 9. Libraries for TCR beta were made by quantitative 5'-RACE with molecular barcodes. MiXCR, run by TCRdb on the 5' RACE reads, gives a single entry per CDR3 protein. The sample shows approximately 400,000 distinct CDR3 sequences, about a sixth of them seen only once. Sequenced: blood, either unsorted or a sorted T cell fraction (not recorded which). J is TRBJ2-1 and V is TRBV5-1; 7 bases align to TRBD1. This receptor was identified in a male donor with ankylosing spondylitis. DNA for the CDR3: TGCGCCAGCAGCTTGGCGTTTGGGACAGCTTCCAATGAGCAGTTCTTC. It specifies CASSLAFGTASNEQFF.